The rows below give T cell receptor beta chains drawn from one sample of a study of cytomegalovirus exposure and HLA in healthy donors. This table comes from immunoSEQ multiplex PCR, and its TCRdb copy is limited to in-frame clones, with some not included. The repertoire holds hundreds of thousands of clones, with roughly 79% as singletons. The sequencing sample was made of PBMCs. All receptors come from a woman aged 40 to 50 in good health and CMV-seronegative. CDR3s include the opening cysteine and the closing phenylalanine or tryptophan. The order of the fields is D gene, J gene, clone size, CDR3 length, V gene, CDR3 DNA, CDR3 protein. A D gene is named only where the DNA matches it firmly. Part of the rows lack a size; the others show once, few, many or a class for expanded clones.

>NA|TRBJ1-5|NA|16|TRBV6-6
TGTGCCAGCAGTTATAGGGACACTCCCCGCGATCAGCCCCAGCATTTT
CASSYRDTPRDQPQHF
>NA|TRBJ2-5|NA|11|TRBV6-6
TGTGCCAGCAGTACAAGAGAGACCCAGTACTTC
CASSTRETQYF
>NA|TRBJ1-5|NA|14|TRBV2
TGTGCCAGCTGTGGGACAAGTAGCAATCAGCCCCAGCATTTT
CASCGTSSNQPQHF
>NA|TRBJ1-2|NA|14|TRBV4-3
TGCGCCAGCAGCCAAGCGGGGACAAGTAATGGCTACACCTTC
CASSQAGTSNGYTF
>NA|TRBJ2-3|NA|14|TRBV12-5
TGTGCTAGTGGGGCACCGTCATACACAGATACGCAGTATTTT
CASGAPSYTDTQYF
>NA|TRBJ2-7|NA|14|TRBV5-6
TGTGCCAGCAAAGCAGAGGGGGTGACTAACGAGCAGTACTTC
CASKAEGVTNEQYF
>NA|TRBJ1-6|NA|12|TRBV27
TGTGCCAGCAGTTTCTCAGGGGCACCCCTCCACTTT
CASSFSGAPLHF
>TRBD1|TRBJ1-4|NA|14|TRBV9
TGTGCCAGCAGCGGGACAGGGGTGTTCGAAAAACTGTTTTTT
CASSGTGVFEKLFF
>TRBD1|TRBJ1-4|NA|16|TRBV28
TGTGCCAGCAGTTCCGGACAGGGCCCCTGGGGTGAAAAACTGTTTTTT
CASSSGQGPWGEKLFF
>TRBD1|TRBJ2-2|once|17|TRBV7-2
TGTGCCAGCAGCTTGACAGTTCGGACAGGGGGCACCGGGGAGCTGTTTTTT
CASSLTVRTGGTGELFF
>TRBD1|TRBJ1-2|NA|14|TRBV6-1
TGTGCCAGCAGCGCGACAGGGGGTAGCTATGGCTACACCTTC
CASSATGGSYGYTF
>NA|TRBJ2-3|NA|14|TRBV5-1
TGCGCCAGCAGGGGGGGGGCTGGCACAGATACGCAGTATTTT
CASRGGAGTDTQYF
>NA|TRBJ1-1|NA|11|TRBV19
TGTGCCAGTAGTCCTGGACTGGAAGCTTTCTTT
CASSPGLEAFF
>NA|TRBJ1-1|few|13|TRBV4-1
TGCGCCAGCAGCCAAGCGCAAACGGTTGAAGCTTTCTTT
CASSQAQTVEAFF
>NA|TRBJ2-7|NA|11|TRBV6-1
TGTGCCAGCGACAACGGCTACGAGCAGTACTTC
CASDNGYEQYF
>TRBD2|TRBJ2-3|few|12|TRBV4-3
TGCGCCAGCAGCCGGGAGGGGCGGACGCAGTATTTT
CASSREGRTQYF
>NA|TRBJ2-2|NA|20|TRBV4-2
TGTGCCAGCAGCCAGGGGGCTGGGGGTAATACTCCTTCTCACACCGGGGAGCTGTTTTTT
CASSQGAGGNTPSHTGELFF
>TRBD1|TRBJ2-7|NA|14|TRBV6-1
TGTGCCAGCAGTGACCGGGACAGGGGCCACGAGCAGTACTTC
CASSDRDRGHEQYF
>TRBD2|TRBJ2-5|NA|20|TRBV7-7
TGTGCTAGCAGCCCACACCGCGGTGGACTAGCGGGGGGGAAGCAAGAGACCCAGTACTTC
CASSPHRGGLAGGKQETQYF
>TRBD1|TRBJ2-3|NA|15|TRBV5-6
TGTGCCAGCAGCGTCGGACAGGGGAAGACAGATACGCAGTATTTT
CASSVGQGKTDTQYF
>NA|TRBJ1-4|NA|14|TRBV5-1
TGCGCCAGCAGCTTGTCCCCCACAGAGAAAGGACTGTTTTTT
CASSLSPTEKGLFF
>TRBD1|TRBJ1-4|NA|19|TRBV7-3
TGTGCCAGCAGCCCGACCGGGACAGGGGCACCTTTTTCTAATGAAAAACTGTTTTTT
CASSPTGTGAPFSNEKLFF
>NA|TRBJ1-2|NA|13|TRBV7-2
TGTGCCAGCAGCCCTGACCAGGACTATGGCTACACCTTC
CASSPDQDYGYTF
>NA|TRBJ2-3|NA|10|TRBV9
TGTGCCAGCAGCCCAGGGACGCAGTATTTT
CASSPGTQYF
>NA|TRBJ2-2|NA|15|TRBV9
TGTGCCAGCAGCGTACTCCCGGGGTTAGCCGGGGAGCTGTTTTTT
CASSVLPGLAGELFF
>TRBD1|TRBJ1-2|NA|16|TRBV9
TGTGCCAGCAGCGCCCGGGGACAGGGGAATGACTATGGCTACACCTTC
CASSARGQGNDYGYTF
>NA|TRBJ1-2|once|12|TRBV7-9
TGTGCCAGCAGCTTAGTAGAGTATGGCTACACCTTC
CASSLVEYGYTF
>NA|TRBJ1-6|NA|14|TRBV18
TGTGCCAGCTCACCTCCGACTTCCAATTCACCCCTCCACTTT
CASSPPTSNSPLHF
>TRBD2|TRBJ2-1|NA|16|TRBV19
TGTGCCAGTACCCCGGGGGGGATCAGCTCCTACAATGAGCAGTTCTTC
CASTPGGISSYNEQFF
>NA|TRBJ2-4|NA|12|TRBV4-1
TGCGCCAGCAGCCAAGATGGCCACATTCAGTACTTC
CASSQDGHIQYF
>TRBD1|TRBJ2-2|NA|14|TRBV19
TGTGCCAGTACCGGGACAGGGGGGACCGGGGAGCTGTTTTTT
CASTGTGGTGELFF
>NA|TRBJ2-7|NA|16|TRBV9
TGTGCCAGCAGCGTTGATTCCTCAGCGGCGTACTACGAGCAGTACTTC
CASSVDSSAAYYEQYF
>TRBD1|TRBJ1-3|NA|14|TRBV19
TGTGCCAGCCTAGACAGGGGATCTGGAAACACCATATATTTT
CASLDRGSGNTIYF
>TRBD1|TRBJ2-5|NA|15|TRBV7-3
TGTGCCAGCAGCTTAGGACAGGGGAGATCAGAGACCCAGTACTTC
CASSLGQGRSETQYF
>NA|TRBJ2-5|NA|11|TRBV14
TGTGCCAGCAGCCCCGGGACTCTCCAGTACTTC
CASSPGTLQYF
>NA|TRBJ1-1|NA|17|TRBV12-2
TGTGCAAGTCGCTGCGAAGGACTCCTGGGCGGGAACACTGAAGCTTTCTTT
CASRCEGLLGGNTEAFF
>TRBD2|TRBJ2-3|NA|16|TRBV7-6
TGTGCCAGCAGCTTAGACGTCGGGGGGGCGGCAGATACGCAGTATTTT
CASSLDVGGAADTQYF
>NA|TRBJ1-2|NA|13|TRBV6-6
TGTGCCAGCAGAGCAGACACTAACTATGGCTACACCTTC
CASRADTNYGYTF
>TRBD1|TRBJ2-5|NA|14|TRBV5-6
TGTGCCAGCAGCAGGACAGGGATGGGAGAGACCCAGTACTTC
CASSRTGMGETQYF
>NA|TRBJ2-5|NA|13|TRBV5-4
TGTGCCAGCAGCTTGGCCAATGGGGCGGAGCAGTACTTC
CASSLANGAEQYF
>NA|TRBJ1-2|once|17|TRBV11-3
TGTGCCAGCAGCCCCCGGGGGGGGGACGGAAGAGGTTATGGCTACACCTTC
CASSPRGGDGRGYGYTF
>NA|TRBJ2-5|NA|18|TRBV27
TGTGCCAGCAGTTTATTCGGCCAGGGTGGGGGCCAACAAGAGACCCAGTACTTC
CASSLFGQGGGQQETQYF
>TRBD1|TRBJ1-4|NA|15|TRBV30
TGTGCCTGGGGGGATACAGGGGAGCCAAGAAGAAAACTGTTTTTT
CAWGDTGEPRRKLFF
>NA|TRBJ2-7|few|12|TRBV10-3
TGTGCCATCAGTGAGTCGAGCTACGAGCAGTACTTC
CAISESSYEQYF